The next 18 T cell receptor beta chains were all read from a single sample in a study of control samples from healthy donors and cancer patients. Sequencing was performed with immunoSEQ multiplex PCR; in TCRdb, only in-frame clones are kept and a portion is missing. Of 250,000 to 300,000 clones listed, roughly four fifths are singletons. Material: PBMCs. The receptors shown here come from a woman aged 55-69 years with lung cancer.

The gene calls are TRBV6-6 and TRBJ1-4; TRBD1 might be the D (6 bases). Trimming removed 7 bases at V and 8 bases at J, with 14 bases between. CDR1 and CDR2 from the germline V gene are MNHNY and SVGAGI (reference sequence). This CDR3 spans 13 amino acids. The DNA for the CDR3 is TGTGCCAGCAACCGACAGGAAGGGGAAAAACTGTTTTTT. It codes for CASNRQEGEKLFF.

The chain links TRBV28 to TRBJ1-6; no definite D call. Germline values: CDR1 MDHEN, CDR2 SYDVKM. V dropped 3 bases and J dropped 5 bases, with 5 bases sitting between them. The CDR3 sequence is 13 residues long. The CDR3 loop reads CASSFSNNSPLHF. Written as DNA, the CDR3 is TGTGCCAGCAGTTTTTCGAATAATTCACCCCTCCACTTT. Filled out from reference TRBV28 and TRBJ1-6, the complete variable domain reads DVKVTQSSRYLVKRTGEKVFLECVQDMDHENMFWYRQDPGLGLRLIYFSYDVKMKEKGDIPEGYSVSREKKERFSLILESASTNQTSMYLCASSFSNNSPLHFGNGTRLTVT.

The V call is TRBV20-1, the J call TRBJ2-1, with D possibly matching TRBD2 (5 bases). The CDR3 is made up of 11 amino acids. V was cut by 6 bases and J by 10 bases, with 13 bases left in between. Germline loops: CDR1 DFQATT, CDR2 SNEGSKA (reference sequence). The CDR3 sequence is CSARGLGEQFF. CDR3 nucleotides: TGCAGTGCCCGGGGTCTTGGGGAGCAGTTCTTC.

This chain connects TRBV19 to TRBJ1-2; no clear D. Trimming removed 8 bases from V and 5 bases from J, with 18 bases in between. This CDR3 is built from 14 residues. Germline V CDR1 and CDR2: LNHDA, SQIVND (reference sequence). CDR3 residues: CASLRAPGRYGYTF. CDR3 DNA sequence: TGTGCCAGTCTTCGGGCCCCCGGGCGATATGGCTACACCTTC.

J is TRBJ2-6 and V is TRBV7-6, with D possibly being TRBD1 (5 bases). V lost 5 bases to trimming and J lost 0 bases, with 11 bases between them. Germline CDR1 SGHVS, CDR2 FNYEAQ. CDR3 size: 16 residues. CDR3 nucleotide sequence: TGTGCCAGCAGCAGGGGCCAGACCTCTGGGGCCAACGTCCTGACTTTC. Its translation is CASSRGQTSGANVLTF.

The table lists this clone with a count of one. This chain uses TRBV7-6 with TRBJ2-5, with TRBD2 identical over 14 bases. The V gene end was trimmed by 5 bases and the J gene end by 1 base; junction bases not matched to a gene: 9. CDR1 and CDR2 from the germline V gene are SGHVS and FNYEAQ. This CDR3 has 18 residues. The CDR3 loop reads CASSPRTSGGSSQETQYF. The CDR3 DNA is TGTGCCAGCAGCCCGCGGACTAGCGGGGGGTCGAGCCAAGAGACCCAGTACTTC.

The CDR3: CASSLVPETEAFF. For the CDR3, the DNA is TGTGCCAGCAGCTTAGTTCCCGAAACTGAAGCTTTCTTT. The genes are TRBV11-3 and TRBJ1-1; D uncertain. V was trimmed by 1 base and J by 5 bases, leaving 8 bases between them. Germline values: CDR1 SGHNT, CDR2 YENEEA. This CDR3 has 13 residues.

Only one count was recorded for this clone. The chain couples TRBV4-1 to TRBJ1-5; D is unclear. The CDR3 runs 13 residues. Germline CDR1 is MGHRA and CDR2 is YSYEKL. Trimming removed 0 bases at V and 11 bases at J, with 11 bases between. This CDR3 reads CASSQDSDQAQHF. CDR3 bases: TGCGCCAGCAGCCAAGATTCTGACCAAGCCCAGCATTTT.

V and J are TRBV6-5 and TRBJ1-6, with D possibly matching TRBD1 (5 bases). CDR1 is MNHEY, CDR2 SVGAGI, per germline. This CDR3 is 15 amino acids long. Trimming left V 6 bases short and J 4 bases short, with 13 bases between. CDR3 region: CASRSGTAYNSPLHF. The CDR3 DNA is TGTGCCAGCAGGTCCGGGACCGCATATAATTCACCCCTCCACTTT.

This clone was detected only a few times. The genes are TRBV28 and TRBJ1-2, with D tentatively TRBD1 (5 bases). Germline V gives CDR1 MDHEN, CDR2 SYDVKM. The V end lost 4 bases, the J end lost 5 bases, and 20 bases lay between the germline ends. The CDR3 contains 16 residues. CDR3 residues: CASSSTPGLGGYGYTF. CDR3 sequence (DNA): TGTGCCAGCAGTTCCACTCCAGGGTTGGGGGGATATGGCTACACCTTC.

The chain employs TRBV4-2 and TRBJ2-5, with D possibly being TRBD1 (5 bases). Germline CDR1 is LGHNA and CDR2 is YNFKEQ. The length of the CDR3 is 14 residues. Trimming cost V 0 bases and J 7 bases, with 12 bases left between them. The CDR3 sequence: CASSQDTGWGTQYF. The CDR3 coding sequence is TGTGCCAGCAGCCAAGATACAGGTTGGGGGACCCAGTACTTC.

This sequence joins TRBV20-1 and TRBJ2-1, with D unclear. In germline, CDR1 is DFQATT, CDR2 SNEGSKA (reference sequence). V gave up 5 bases and J gave up 10 bases, with 15 bases separating them. The length of the CDR3 is 12 residues. The CDR3 reads CSAGGSGWEQFF. The CDR3 region has the DNA TGCAGTGCTGGTGGGTCTGGCTGGGAGCAGTTCTTC.

In this sample, this clone turned up a few times. The genes are TRBV9 and TRBJ2-2; TRBD1 or TRBD2 may be the D gene (8 bases each). V dropped 3 bases and J dropped 0 bases, with 21 bases sitting between them. Germline-derived CDR1 and CDR2 are SGDLS and YYNGEE. The CDR3 contains 19 residues. This CDR3 is CASSALVAGQASNTGELFF. The CDR3 DNA reads as TGTGCCAGCAGCGCCCTAGTAGCGGGACAGGCATCGAACACCGGGGAGCTGTTTTTT. The whole variable domain, remainder taken from reference TRBV9 and TRBJ2-2, is DSGVTQTPKHLITATGQRVTLRCSPRSGDLSVYWYQQSLDQGLQFLIQYYNGEERAKGNILERFSAQQFPDLHSELNLSSLELGDSALYFCASSALVAGQASNTGELFFGEGSRLTVL.

The gene calls are TRBV5-6 and TRBJ1-1, with D possibly matching TRBD1 (5 bases). V was pared by 3 bases and J by 9 bases, with 15 bases between. The CDR3 runs 13 residues. CDR1 SGHDT and CDR2 YYEEEE come from the germline V gene. CDR3 loop: CASSSRPAGQAFF. In DNA form, the CDR3 reads TGTGCCAGCAGCTCCCGCCCGGCAGGGCAAGCTTTCTTT. The full variable domain, in which reference TRBV5-6 and TRBJ1-1 provide the parts outside the CDR3, is DAGVTQSPTHLIKTRGQQVTLRCSPKSGHDTVSWYQQALGQGPQFIFQYYEEEERQRGNFPDRFSGHQFPNYSSELNVNALLLGDSALYLCASSSRPAGQAFFGQGTRLTVV.

The V and J genes are TRBV29-1 and TRBJ1-1; D call uncertain. V lost 4 bases, J lost 3 bases, and 6 bases lay in between. Germline V gives CDR1 SQVTM, CDR2 ANQGSEA. The CDR3 consists of 11 residues. CDR3 sequence: CSVAEYTEAFF. CDR3 DNA: TGCAGCGTTGCTGAGTACACTGAAGCTTTCTTT. Together with reference TRBV29-1 and TRBJ1-1, the CDR3 gives the full variable domain: SAVISQKPSRDICQRGTSLTIQCQVDSQVTMMFWYRQQPGQSLTLIATANQGSEATYESGFVIDKFPISRPNLTFSTLTVSNMSPEDSSIYLCSVAEYTEAFFGQGTRLTVV.

V gene TRBV30 combines with J gene TRBJ2-7, with D perhaps matching TRBD1 (6 bases). The CDR3 spans 13 residues. CDR1 and CDR2 (germline): GTSNPN, SVGIG (reference sequence). The ends were cut back, 7 bases at V and 1 base at J, with 14 bases in the middle. CDR3 sequence: CASTRQASYEQYF. CDR3 bases: TGTGCCTCGACACGACAGGCGTCCTACGAGCAGTACTTC.

Points on this clone: As the CDR3 is not closed by the conserved phenylalanine or tryptophan, this likely results from a read error. The DNA is omitted, as the CDR3 cannot be located on it reliably, and the CDR3 follows TCRdb's listing. The rearrangement links TRBV6-2 or TRBV6-3 to TRBJ2-7. Germline V gene lookup returns CDR1 MNHEY and CDR2 SVGEGT. The length of the CDR3 is 14 amino acids, counting both ends. This CDR3 reads CASSYSSGSTPPIY.

The chain is built from TRBV5-1 and TRBJ2-7; D is uncertain. This CDR3 has 13 amino acids. Germline lookup yields CDR1 SGHRS and CDR2 YFSETQ. V shed 0 bases and J shed 0 bases, with 4 bases lying between them. The CDR3 is CASSLASSYEQYF. DNA for the CDR3: TGCGCCAGCAGCTTGGCCTCCTCCTACGAGCAGTACTTC.